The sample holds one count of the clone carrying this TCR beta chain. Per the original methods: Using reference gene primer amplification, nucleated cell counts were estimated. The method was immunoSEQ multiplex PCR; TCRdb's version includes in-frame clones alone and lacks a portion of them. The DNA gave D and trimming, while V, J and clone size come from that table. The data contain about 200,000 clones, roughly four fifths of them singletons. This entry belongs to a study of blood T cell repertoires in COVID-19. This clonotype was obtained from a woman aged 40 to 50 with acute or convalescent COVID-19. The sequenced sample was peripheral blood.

CDR3 loop: CAISESRTSIAYEQYF. The CDR3 coding sequence is TGTGCCATCAGTGAGTCCAGGACTAGCATTGCCTACGAGCAGTACTTC. The chain is built from TRBV10-3 and TRBJ2-7, with 8 bases lining up with TRBD2. Germline V gene lookup returns CDR1 ENHRY and CDR2 SYGVKD. The J segment lost 2 bases and the V segment lost 0 bases, leaving 6 bases of the junction unmatched. This CDR3 region has 16 residues.